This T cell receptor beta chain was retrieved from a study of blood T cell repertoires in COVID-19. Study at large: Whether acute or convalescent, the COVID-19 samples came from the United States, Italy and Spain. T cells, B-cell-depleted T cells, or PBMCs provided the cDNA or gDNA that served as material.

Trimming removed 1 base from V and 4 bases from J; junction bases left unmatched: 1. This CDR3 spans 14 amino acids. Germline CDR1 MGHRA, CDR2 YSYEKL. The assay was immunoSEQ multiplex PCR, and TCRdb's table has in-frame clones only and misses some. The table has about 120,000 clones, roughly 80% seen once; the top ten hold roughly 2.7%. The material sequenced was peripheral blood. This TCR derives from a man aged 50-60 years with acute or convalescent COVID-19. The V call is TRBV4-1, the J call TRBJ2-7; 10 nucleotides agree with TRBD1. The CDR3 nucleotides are TGCGCCAGCAGCCAAGGGGACAGGGGATACGAGCAGTACTTC. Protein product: CASSQGDRGYEQYF.